This T cell receptor beta chain was sequenced during a study of shared clonotypes between healthy human individuals. Data came from immunoSEQ multiplex PCR; TCRdb stores just in-frame clones and leaves some out. The sample includes around 2.5 million clones, 80% to 95% seen only once; the top ten take about 0.39%. The CDR3 contains 17 residues. V was trimmed by 0 bases and J by 5 bases, leaving 17 bases between them. Looked up from germline, CDR1 is SGHRS and CDR2 is YFSETQ. This sequence was found in a man aged 18 to 30 in good health. Some clones in this sample may be carry-over from other donors' samples. Sequenced sample: naive CD4+ T cells from PBMCs. The subset here: CD45RA+ positively selected. This chain connects TRBV5-1 to TRBJ2-2, with D possibly TRBD2 on 5 matching bases. Here the CDR3 DNA reads TGCGCCAGCAGCTTGGCCTTGGACTCACGCCGGACCGGGGAGCTGTTTTTT. It yields the protein CASSLALDSRRTGELFF.